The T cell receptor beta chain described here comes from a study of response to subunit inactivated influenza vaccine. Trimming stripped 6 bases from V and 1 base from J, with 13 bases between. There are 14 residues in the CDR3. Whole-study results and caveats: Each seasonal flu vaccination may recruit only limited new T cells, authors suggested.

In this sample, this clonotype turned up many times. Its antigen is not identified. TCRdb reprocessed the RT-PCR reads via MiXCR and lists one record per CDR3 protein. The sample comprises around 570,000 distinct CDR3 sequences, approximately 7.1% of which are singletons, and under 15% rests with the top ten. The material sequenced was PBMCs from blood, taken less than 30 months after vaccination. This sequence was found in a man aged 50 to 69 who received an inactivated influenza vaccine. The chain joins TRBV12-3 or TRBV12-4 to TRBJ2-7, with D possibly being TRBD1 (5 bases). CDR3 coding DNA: TGTGCCAGCAGGCCGGACATGGTGTCCTACGAGCAGTACTTC. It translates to CASRPDMVSYEQYF.